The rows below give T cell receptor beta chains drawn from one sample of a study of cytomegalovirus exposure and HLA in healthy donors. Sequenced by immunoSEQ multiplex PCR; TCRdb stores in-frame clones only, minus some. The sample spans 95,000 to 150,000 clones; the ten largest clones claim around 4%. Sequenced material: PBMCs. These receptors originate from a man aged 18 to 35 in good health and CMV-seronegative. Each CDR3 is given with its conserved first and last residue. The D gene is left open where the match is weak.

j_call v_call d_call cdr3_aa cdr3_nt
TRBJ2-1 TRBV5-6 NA CASSLRAGAYYNEQFF TGTGCCAGCAGCCTTCGCGCGGGGGCCTACTACAATGAGCAGTTCTTC
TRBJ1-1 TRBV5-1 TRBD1 CASSWGQLNTEAFF TGCGCCAGCAGCTGGGGACAGCTGAACACTGAAGCTTTCTTT
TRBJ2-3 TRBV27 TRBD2 CASSSLAGLTDTQYF TGTGCCAGCAGTTCCCTAGCGGGATTAACAGATACGCAGTATTTT
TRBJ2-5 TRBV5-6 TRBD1 CASSLEGQYQETQYF TGTGCCAGCAGCTTGGAGGGACAGTACCAAGAGACCCAGTACTTC
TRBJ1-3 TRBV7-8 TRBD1 CASSLVRQGPPRNAIYF TGTGCCAGCAGCTTAGTGAGACAGGGTCCTCCCCGAAACGCCATATATTTT
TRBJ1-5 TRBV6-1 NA CASNPAGANQPQHF TGTGCCAGCAACCCGGCGGGCGCTAATCAGCCCCAGCATTTT
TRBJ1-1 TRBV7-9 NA CASSLAESEAFF TGTGCCAGCAGCTTAGCGGAGAGTGAAGCTTTCTTT
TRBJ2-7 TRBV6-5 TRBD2 CASSSPGLAFYEQYF TGTGCCAGCAGTTCCCCGGGACTAGCGTTCTACGAGCAGTACTTC
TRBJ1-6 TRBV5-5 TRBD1 CASSRDSLAPIGSPLHF TGTGCCAGCAGCCGGGACAGCCTCGCTCCTATAGGTTCACCCCTCCACTTT
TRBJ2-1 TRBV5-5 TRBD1 CASSRTGARGNEQFF TGTGCCAGCAGCCGGACAGGGGCCCGAGGCAATGAGCAGTTCTTC
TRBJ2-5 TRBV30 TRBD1 CAWSVRGGRETQYF TGTGCCTGGAGTGTACGAGGGGGCCGGGAGACCCAGTACTTC
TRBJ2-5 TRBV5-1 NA CASSLQETQYF TGCGCCAGCAGCCTTCAAGAGACCCAGTACTTC
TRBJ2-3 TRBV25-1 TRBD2 CASTGGASDTQYF TGTGCCAGCACCGGGGGGGCGTCAGATACGCAGTATTTT
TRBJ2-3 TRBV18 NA CASSPSRGTDTQYF TGTGCCAGCTCACCATCCCGAGGCACAGATACGCAGTATTTT
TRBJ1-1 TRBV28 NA CASDSYSGKKTEAFF TGTGCCAGCGATAGCTACTCAGGGAAAAAGACTGAAGCTTTCTTT
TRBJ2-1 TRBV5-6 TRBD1 CASRNTGAQVDEQFF TGTGCCAGCAGGAATACAGGGGCCCAGGTCGATGAGCAGTTCTTC
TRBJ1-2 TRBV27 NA CASSLSSYEGHGYTF TGTGCCAGCAGTTTATCGTCATATGAGGGCCATGGCTACACCTTC
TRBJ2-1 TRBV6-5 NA CASSYGTGPGNEQFF TGTGCCAGCAGTTACGGGACTGGGCCCGGGAATGAGCAGTTCTTC
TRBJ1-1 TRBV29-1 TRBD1 CSVRRDRNTEAFF TGCAGCGTGCGCCGGGACAGGAACACTGAAGCTTTCTTT
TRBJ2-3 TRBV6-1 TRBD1 CASSGFRTGSSTDTQYF TGTGCCAGCAGTGGCTTTAGGACAGGTTCTAGCACAGATACGCAGTATTTT
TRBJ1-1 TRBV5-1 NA CASSLGSDYTEAFF TGCGCCAGCAGCTTGGGGTCGGACTACACTGAAGCTTTCTTT
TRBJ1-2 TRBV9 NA CASSVVADKNPYGYTF TGTGCCAGCAGCGTAGTAGCGGACAAGAATCCTTATGGCTACACCTTC
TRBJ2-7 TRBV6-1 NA CASSTLAYEQYF TGTGCCAGCAGCACCTTAGCCTACGAGCAGTACTTC
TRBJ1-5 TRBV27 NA CASSLGRVNQPQHF TGTGCCAGCAGTTTAGGGAGGGTGAATCAGCCCCAGCATTTT
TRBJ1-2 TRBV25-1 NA CASARGKNGYTF TGTGCCAGTGCCCGGGGGAAAAATGGCTACACCTTC
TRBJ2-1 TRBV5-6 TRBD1 CASSRTGSQSEQFF TGTGCCAGCAGCCGGACAGGGAGTCAGAGTGAGCAGTTCTTC
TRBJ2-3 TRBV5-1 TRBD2 CASSRTSGRTDTQYF TGCGCCAGCAGCAGAACTAGCGGGCGGACAGATACGCAGTATTTT
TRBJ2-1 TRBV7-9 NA CASSDRQDEQFF TGTGCCAGCAGCGACAGACAGGATGAGCAGTTCTTC
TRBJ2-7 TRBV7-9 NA CASSLVARAHEQYF TGTGCCAGCAGCTTAGTGGCCAGGGCCCACGAGCAGTACTTC
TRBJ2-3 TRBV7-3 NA CASSRAGQNTDTQYF TGTGCCAGCAGCCGAGCCGGACAAAACACAGATACGCAGTATTTT
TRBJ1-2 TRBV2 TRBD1 CASRASGGANYGYTF TGTGCCAGCAGGGCATCAGGGGGCGCGAACTATGGCTACACCTTC
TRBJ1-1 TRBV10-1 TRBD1 CASNSGTGLRAFF TGCGCCAGCAACTCCGGGACAGGCCTTAGAGCTTTCTTT
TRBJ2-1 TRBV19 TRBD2 CASSVLAGDINEQFF TGTGCCAGTAGTGTACTAGCGGGAGATATCAATGAGCAGTTCTTC
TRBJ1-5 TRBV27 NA CASRQGGQPQHF TGTGCCAGCAGGCAGGGAGGGCAGCCCCAGCATTTT
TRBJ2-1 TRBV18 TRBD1 CASSTQWGLPRGHNEQFF TGTGCCAGCTCTACTCAATGGGGACTTCCCAGGGGGCACAATGAGCAGTTCTTC
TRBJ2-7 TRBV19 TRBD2 CASSSLAGGKSEQYF TGTGCCAGTAGTAGCCTAGCGGGAGGGAAGAGCGAGCAGTACTTC
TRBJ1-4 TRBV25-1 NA CASSEGLRKLFF TGTGCCAGCAGTGAGGGGCTACGAAAACTGTTTTTT
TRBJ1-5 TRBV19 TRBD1 CASRANGQDPNQPQHF TGTGCCAGTAGAGCGAATGGACAGGACCCCAATCAGCCCCAGCATTTT
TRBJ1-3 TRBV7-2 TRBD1 CASSLGTGLNTIYF TGTGCCAGCAGCTTGGGGACAGGGTTGAACACCATATATTTT
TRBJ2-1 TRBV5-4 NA CASSLRRARVNEQFF TGTGCCAGCAGTCTGCGGAGGGCCCGGGTAAATGAGCAGTTCTTC
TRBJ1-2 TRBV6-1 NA CASSDGWGGYGYTF TGTGCCAGCAGTGATGGATGGGGGGGATATGGCTACACCTTC
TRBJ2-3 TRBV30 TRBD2 CAWSVPGGVTDTQYF TGTGCCTGGAGTGTACCGGGAGGAGTCACAGATACGCAGTATTTT
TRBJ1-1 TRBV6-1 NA CASSERSVTEAFF TGTGCCAGCAGTGAAAGGAGCGTAACTGAAGCTTTCTTT
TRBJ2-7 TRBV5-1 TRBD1 CASSEDRGYSYEQYF TGCGCCAGCAGCGAGGACAGGGGATACTCCTACGAGCAGTACTTC
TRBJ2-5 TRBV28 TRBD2 CASRLSGSETQYF TGTGCCAGCAGACTTAGCGGGAGCGAGACCCAGTACTTC
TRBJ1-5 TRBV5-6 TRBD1 CASSPGGGPSNQPQHF TGTGCCAGCAGCCCGGGAGGGGGCCCTAGCAATCAGCCCCAGCATTTT
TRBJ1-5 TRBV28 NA CASSLSGSRVDQPQHF TGTGCCAGCAGTTTATCGGGGAGCCGAGTTGATCAGCCCCAGCATTTT
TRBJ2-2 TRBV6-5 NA CASSYNRGGAGELFF TGTGCCAGCAGTTACAACAGGGGGGGGGCCGGGGAGCTGTTTTTT
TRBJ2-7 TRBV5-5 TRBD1 CASSPPSGQGSHEQYF TGTGCCAGCAGCCCTCCGTCGGGACAGGGGTCCCACGAGCAGTACTTC